Sequencing of this T cell receptor beta chain was carried out in a study of radiotherapy plus CTLA-4 blockade in lung cancer. Whole-study results and caveats: Radiotherapy was combined with ipilimumab, and tumor-derived TCR clones then expanded in blood.

The method was immunoSEQ multiplex PCR; TCRdb's version includes in-frame clones alone and lacks a portion of them. This table holds some 110,000 clones, more than 75% found once. CDR1 SGHRS and CDR2 YFSETQ come from the germline V gene. This CDR3 has 14 amino acids. Deletions cut 0 bases from V and 2 bases from J, with 8 bases between. The sample holds one count of this clone. The antigen is unknown. The chain joins TRBV5-1 to TRBJ2-5; D perhaps matches TRBD2 (5 bases). The clonotype comes from a human donor with non-small cell lung cancer that progressed on radiotherapy plus ipilimumab. Some clones in this sample may be carry-over from other donors' samples. The sequences come from peripheral blood, collected from a patient treated with radiotherapy plus ipilimumab. CDR3 in DNA: TGCGCCAGCAGCTTGGAGTCGGGGCAAGAGACCCAGTACTTC. It yields the protein CASSLESGQETQYF. Drawing the rest from reference TRBV5-1 and TRBJ2-5, the complete variable domain is KAGVTQTPRYLIKTRGQQVTLSCSPISGHRSVSWYQQTPGQGLQFLFEYFSETQRNKGNFPGRFSGRQFSNSRSEMNVSTLELGDSALYLCASSLESGQETQYFGPGTRLLVL.